This T cell receptor beta chain is from a study of T-cell memory formation after mild COVID-19. The sample holds a few counts of this clonotype. Each CDR3 protein gets one entry after TCRdb re-called the 5' RACE reads with MiXCR. The data show around 82,000 distinct CDR3 sequences, over 10% seen once. Trimming shortened V by 5 bases and J by 7 bases, and 17 bases separated the two germline ends. Looked up from germline, CDR1 is SGHAT and CDR2 is FQNNGV. CDR3 length: 15 amino acids. The origin of this receptor is a young man who had mild COVID-19 (a few samples of this study predate the infection). Cell type and time point are not known. The V call is TRBV11-2, the J call TRBJ2-2; D may match TRBD1 or TRBD2 (5 bases each). The source material was PBMCs or a T cell subset sorted from them (not recorded which). CDR3 DNA: TGTGCCAGCAGCAACCGGGGCTCGGGTCACGGGGAGCTGTTTTTT. Translation gives CASSNRGSGHGELFF.